Sequencing of this T cell receptor (beta chain) was carried out in a study of blood T cell repertoires in COVID-19 (dated by TCRdb to the early 2020s). A note on the overall study: Samples covering the acute and convalescent phases of COVID-19 were provided by collaborators in the United States, Italy and Spain. The repertoires were released in a freely available public database meant as a resource for research on the immune response to SARS-CoV-2. Samples were obtained from the ongoing ImmuneRACE study (first 160 participants) and from some 1,200 subjects provided by 6 global collaborators. Where HLA class I and class II types were available, the types were taken from metadata supplied by the sample provider, not from assay-based typing. The prospective study material was composed of cDNA or gDNA derived from T cells, B-cell-depleted T cells, or PBMCs. Deeply sampled blood TCRbeta repertoires from subjects exposed to, actively infected with, or recovered from COVID-19 were included in the dataset. Sample metadata almost always included a de-identified subject ID, COVID-19 status, age in years and sex.

The immunoSEQ Assay, a bias-controlled multiplex PCR, was used to amplify TCRbeta CDR3 regions from genomic DNA. The authors' analysis ran thus. Nucleated cell counts per sample were estimated from amplification of reference gene primers within the assay. Sequence reads were collapsed and filtered to measure the absolute abundance of every unique TCRbeta CDR3 rearrangement. For each sample, productive Simpson clonality was calculated as the square root of Simpson's diversity index over productive rearrangements. The table was pulled from immuneACCESS by TCRdb, which kept in-frame rearrangements only. Such tables lose some clones; where checked, under half of the loss comes from unresolved V genes, and the rest has no known cause. V, J and clone size derive from that table, while D and trimming were established from the DNA sequence. For this sample there are about 97,000 clones; 78% appear just once. The ten top clones hold approximately 9.8% of the sample.

Reading the germline V gene gives CDR1 MDHEN and CDR2 SYDVKM. V is shortened by 6 bases, J by 2 bases, and the region joining them spans 14 bases. The CDR3 runs 16 amino acids, cysteine and phenylalanine included. Just CDR3 DNA is preserved here, 48 bases in frame from base 1. Each collaborating institution followed its own protocols to collect whole blood in K2EDTA tubes. For TCRbeta analysis, collaborators shipped samples as frozen whole blood, isolated PBMCs, or DNA extracted from either of those sample types. With respect to this clone: Its specific antigen is unknown. Per-nucleotide qualities are absent, and no much larger clonotype sits a single base away.

Results and caveats for the whole study, not just this receptor: Clinical and demographic metadata were provided uncurated, with the amount varying by source and participant.

Material: peripheral blood. This receptor chain uses TRBV28 and TRBJ1-6; the D gene remains uncertain. The clonotype originates from a man aged 60 to 75 with active or convalescent COVID-19. The CDR3 corresponds to CASSSNGVAYNSPLHF. The nucleotide sequence reads TGTGCCAGCAGCTCTAACGGTGTTGCCTATAATTCACCCCTCCACTTT.